The 18 T cell receptor beta chains given below trace back to one sample, sequenced in a study of CD8+ T cells in alopecia areata. Sequencing used cDNA as its template, made by extracting RNA and reverse transcribing it. Assay used: immunoSEQ multiplex PCR; TCRdb lists only in-frame clones, some missing. The sample consists of 110,000 or so clones, 55% to 60% of them appearing once. The specimen sequenced was NKG2D-low CD8+ T cells sorted from blood. The receptors derive from a human donor with alopecia areata.

This clone was detected only a few times. This chain uses TRBV19 with TRBJ2-7, with D unclear. Germline assignment: CDR1 LNHDA and CDR2 SQIVND (reference sequence). The CDR3 is 15 residues long. The ends were cut back, 5 bases at V and 2 bases at J, with 16 bases in the middle. CDR3 amino acids: CASSFAAGRTYEQYF. The CDR3 bases are TGTGCCAGTAGTTTTGCGGCAGGTCGGACCTACGAGCAGTACTTC.

The sample holds a few counts of this clone. V and J are TRBV29-1 and TRBJ2-1; D perhaps matches TRBD2 (6 bases). The CDR3 sequence is 13 residues long. V was shortened by 3 bases and J by 3 bases, with 9 bases between the two germline ends. The germline CDR1 and CDR2 sequences are SQVTM and ANQGSEA. The CDR3 DNA reads as TGCAGCGTTGACGGCGGGAACTACAATGAGCAGTTCTTC. It yields the protein CSVDGGNYNEQFF.

In this sample, this clone turned up a few times. The V call is TRBV28, the J call TRBJ2-5, with TRBD1 matching over 8 bases. The CDR3 consists of 15 residues. The V gene end was trimmed by 6 bases and the J gene end by 1 base; junction bases not matched to a gene: 7. CDR1 is MDHEN and CDR2 is SYDVKM in the germline V gene. CDR3 protein: CASRGPGQGQETQYF. The CDR3 bases are TGTGCCAGCAGGGGGCCCGGACAGGGCCAAGAGACCCAGTACTTC.

This clone has more than one count but fewer than ten. The V gene is TRBV4-1, the J gene TRBJ1-5, with a weak D call TRBD1 (5 bases). CDR1 MGHRA and CDR2 YSYEKL come from the germline V gene. V was pared by 4 bases and J by 0 bases, with 13 bases between. The length of the CDR3 is 16 residues. CDR3 amino acids: CASSLFGTDSNQPQHF. DNA of the CDR3: TGCGCCAGCAGCCTCTTCGGGACTGATAGCAATCAGCCCCAGCATTTT.

This rearrangement joins TRBV13 to TRBJ1-2; no clear D. CDR3 length: 12 amino acids. Trimming left V 4 bases short and J 7 bases short, with 10 bases between. Germline V lookup: CDR1 PRHDT, CDR2 FYEKMQ (reference sequence). As DNA, the CDR3 is TGTGCCAGCAGCTCGGTTTTTCTTGGCTACACCTTC. As protein: CASSSVFLGYTF.

This clone was counted between two and nine times. This chain joins TRBV7-9 and TRBJ1-2, with D uncertain. The V and J ends lost 9 bases and 5 bases respectively, with 16 bases between them. The CDR3 is 13 residues long. The germline V gene has CDR1 SEHNR and CDR2 FQNEAQ (reference sequence). CDR3 loop: CASSAQKSYGYTF. CDR3 DNA: TGTGCCAGTTCGGCCCAGAAGAGTTATGGCTACACCTTC.

The chain joins TRBV5-1 to TRBJ2-2; D is ambiguous. This CDR3 is built from 14 residues. Germline V gene lookup returns CDR1 SGHRS and CDR2 YFSETQ. V lost 5 bases and J lost 6, with 14 bases in between. CDR3 nucleotide sequence: TGCGCCAGCAGTCAAGTGTCGATGTCCGGGGAGCTGTTTTTT. Its protein is CASSQVSMSGELFF.

The gene calls are TRBV27 and TRBJ1-5; 7 positions agree with TRBD1. Germline CDR1 and CDR2: MNHEY and SMNVEV (reference sequence). The CDR3 runs 13 residues. Trimming removed 6 bases from V and 4 bases from J; junction bases left unmatched: 3. The CDR3 region has the DNA TGTGCCAGCAGGGACAGGATAAATCAGCCCCAGCATTTT. Translated, it gives CASRDRINQPQHF.

This clone turned up a few times. This sequence joins TRBV29-1 and TRBJ2-1; 7 bases are shared with TRBD1. The trim removed 7 bases at V and 9 bases at J, leaving 15 bases unmatched. Germline assignment: CDR1 SQVTM and CDR2 ANQGSEA. The CDR3 consists of 14 residues. This CDR3 reads CSAAGVGGRGEQFF. The CDR3 bases are TGCAGCGCCGCAGGGGTAGGGGGCCGCGGTGAGCAGTTCTTC.

The CDR3 spells CSAFVTSGRLDPANEQFF. The CDR3 region has the DNA TGCAGCGCATTTGTGACTAGCGGGAGGTTGGATCCCGCCAATGAGCAGTTCTTC. The rearrangement uses TRBV29-1 and TRBJ2-1; 13 bases are shared with TRBD2. CDR3 length: 18 residues. Germline V gives CDR1 SQVTM, CDR2 ANQGSEA. V lost 7 bases to trimming and J lost 6 bases; unmatched junction nucleotides: 18.

The V and J genes are TRBV2 and TRBJ2-3, with TRBD1 identical over 10 bases. This CDR3 contains 15 residues. From germline, CDR1 is SNHLY and CDR2 FYNNEI. The V gene end was trimmed by 6 bases and the J gene end by 3 bases; junction bases not matched to a gene: 6. CDR3 bases: TGTGCCAGCAGGACAGGGGGCGCAGGGACAGATACGCAGTATTTT. It specifies CASRTGGAGTDTQYF.

The V gene is TRBV6-1, the J gene TRBJ1-1, with 10 positions matching TRBD1. The CDR3 length is 14 residues. CDR1 and CDR2 from the germline V gene are MNHNS and SASEGT. After removal of 7 bases from V and 5 bases from J, the junction contained 7 bases not matched to a gene. The CDR3 sequence is CASTLRTGGTEAFF. The CDR3, as DNA: TGTGCCAGCACCTTAAGGACAGGGGGAACTGAAGCTTTCTTT.

V gene TRBV7-3 combines with J gene TRBJ2-7, with D uncertain. The CDR3 length is 13 residues. CDR1 and CDR2 from the germline V gene are SGHTA and FQGTGA. The V and J ends lost 5 bases and 3 bases respectively, with 11 bases between them. CDR3 residues: CASSPDLGYEQYF. CDR3 in DNA: TGTGCCAGCAGCCCAGATTTAGGCTACGAGCAGTACTTC.

V gene TRBV6-5 combines with J gene TRBJ1-1; perhaps TRBD1 as D (5 bases). The V end lost 3 bases, the J end lost 4 bases, and 9 bases lay between the germline ends. The germline V gene encodes CDR1 MNHEY and CDR2 SVGAGI. This CDR3 has 13 residues. The CDR3 reads CASSYVGGTEAFF. The CDR3 coding sequence is TGTGCCAGCAGTTATGTGGGGGGCACTGAAGCTTTCTTT.

This clone has a handful of counts. CDR3: CASSPLLAGYGQETQYF. The DNA for the CDR3 is TGTGCCAGCAGTCCATTACTAGCGGGATATGGACAAGAGACCCAGTACTTC. This chain connects TRBV28 to TRBJ2-5; 10 bases align to TRBD2. The CDR3 contains 17 residues. Germline CDR1 is MDHEN and CDR2 is SYDVKM. V lost 5 bases, J lost 2 bases, and 11 bases stayed unmatched. Combining the CDR3 with reference TRBV28 and TRBJ2-5 gives the whole variable domain DVKVTQSSRYLVKRTGEKVFLECVQDMDHENMFWYRQDPGLGLRLIYFSYDVKMKEKGDIPEGYSVSREKKERFSLILESASTNQTSMYLCASSPLLAGYGQETQYFGPGTRLLVL.

This rearrangement joins TRBV20-1 to TRBJ1-2, with no clear D. The germline CDR1 and CDR2 sequences are DFQATT and SNEGSKA (reference sequence). The CDR3 covers 10 residues. The ends were cut back, 3 bases at V and 3 bases at J, with 2 bases in the middle. Here the CDR3 reads CSARDYGYTF. The CDR3 nucleotides read TGCAGTGCTAGGGACTATGGCTACACCTTC.

V usage is TRBV6-1 and J usage is TRBJ2-3, with D tentatively TRBD1 or TRBD2 (5 bases each). The CDR3 totals 17 residues. CDR1 is MNHNS and CDR2 is SASEGT in the germline V gene. Trimming stripped 3 bases from V and 3 bases from J, with 19 bases between. For the CDR3, the DNA is TGTGCCAGCAGTGAGGACTCCCAGGGTCTCCTTACAGATACGCAGTATTTT. This translates into CASSEDSQGLLTDTQYF.

The chain couples TRBV10-3 to TRBJ2-2, with TRBD1 matching 7 bases. The CDR3 extends over 15 amino acids. J lost 2 bases, V lost 6 bases, and 6 bases had no gene match. The V gene's germline CDR1 is ENHRY and CDR2 SYGVKD. The DNA of the CDR3 is TGTGCCATCAGAAGGGACAGCCGAAACACCGGGGAGCTGTTTTTT. This encodes CAIRRDSRNTGELFF.